This TCR beta chain was obtained from a study of shared clonotypes between healthy human individuals. Notes on the study in general: In contrast to clonotypes shared by all four donors, non-shared clonotypes had lower generation probabilities.

Germline V gene lookup returns CDR1 LGHNT and CDR2 FRNRAP. The CDR3 length is 15 residues. V lost 3 bases and J lost 5, with 14 bases in between. Profiled with immunoSEQ multiplex PCR; TCRdb holds only in-frame clones, not every one. The sample includes about 980,000 clones, about three quarters seen only once; the top ten take nearly 1.5%. This clone has a single count. Its specificity is not known. V and J are TRBV12-5 and TRBJ2-1; tentatively, D is TRBD1 or TRBD2 (5 bases each). Sequencing input: memory CD4+ T cells sorted from blood. Subset indicated: CD45RA-negative fraction. This receptor was identified in a man younger than 30 in good health. The CDR3 region is CASGFGAGSDNEQFF. The DNA for the CDR3 is TGTGCTAGTGGTTTCGGGGCGGGCTCGGACAATGAGCAGTTCTTC.